The 4 T cell receptor beta chains below all came from one sample that was sequenced in a study of PD-1 blockade in classical Hodgkin lymphoma. Each of the patients experienced relapse following autologous stem cell transplantation, and their brentuximab vedotin exposure differed. Clones were read by immunoSEQ multiplex PCR, and TCRdb kept only the in-frame ones, dropping some. The sample has some 43,000 clones, approximately 90% seen once. Sequencing was performed on peripheral blood mononuclear cells (PBMCs), taken before the second cycle of nivolumab. The receptors stem from a human donor with classical Hodgkin lymphoma.

This sequence joins TRBV14 and TRBJ2-2; D uncertain. Trimming cost V 1 base and J 6 bases, with 15 bases left between them. The CDR3 runs 16 residues. Germline V lookup: CDR1 SGHDN, CDR2 FVKESK. The CDR3 bases are TGTGCCAGCAGCCAAGGGCAGTGGACGTGGGCCGGGGAGCTGTTTTTT. This encodes CASSQGQWTWAGELFF.

V gene TRBV6-1 combines with J gene TRBJ2-1; no reliable D call. The CDR3 contains 15 residues. Between the trimmed V and J ends, which lost 7 bases and 0 bases, there was a span of 13 bases. Germline CDR1 and CDR2: MNHNS and SASEGT. The chain's CDR3 is CASTLTSFSYNEQFF. The CDR3 coding sequence is TGTGCCAGCACCCTAACTTCTTTCTCCTACAATGAGCAGTTCTTC.

This clone was seen only a few times. This chain connects TRBV7-3 to TRBJ2-1; D may be TRBD2 (6 bases). V gave up 0 bases and J gave up 3 bases, with 18 bases separating them. Germline loops: CDR1 SGHTA, CDR2 FQGTGA. CDR3 size: 18 residues. CDR3 amino acids: CASSLTSWGDPLYNEQFF. The CDR3 bases are TGTGCCAGCAGCTTAACGTCCTGGGGGGACCCCCTCTACAATGAGCAGTTCTTC.

This clone showed up just once. The V and J genes are TRBV6-1 and TRBJ2-3, with D uncertain. Germline loops: CDR1 MNHNS, CDR2 SASEGT. V was trimmed by 6 bases and J by 1 base, leaving 11 bases between them. The CDR3 totals 14 residues. This CDR3 is CASSLEWGTDTQYF. DNA of the CDR3: TGTGCCAGCAGCCTGGAGTGGGGCACAGATACGCAGTATTTT.